These 15 T cell receptor beta chains share one sample of origin, sequenced in a study of cytomegalovirus exposure and HLA in healthy donors. Vbeta (60) and Jbeta (13) primers were used in the PCR. Generated by immunoSEQ multiplex PCR, the TCRdb table keeps only in-frame clones and is missing some. The data contain 80,000 to 130,000 clones, around three quarters of them singletons. Sequencing input: PBMCs. These receptors all stem from a woman between 50 and 59 years old in good health and CMV-seropositive.

The chain carries TRBV10-2 and TRBJ1-3, with a possible D match to TRBD1 (6 bases). Germline V gene sequence: CDR1 WSHSY, CDR2 SAAADI. Trimming left V 3 bases short and J 0 bases short, with 18 bases between. This CDR3 spans 18 amino acids. CDR3: CASSEAGHHLGSGNTIYF. In nucleotides, the CDR3 is TGCGCCAGCAGTGAAGCGGGACACCATCTGGGCTCTGGAAACACCATATATTTT.

This chain connects TRBV18 to TRBJ2-1, with 10 bases matching TRBD1. From germline, CDR1 is KGHSH and CDR2 LQKENI. V was clipped by 6 bases and J by 7 bases; unmatched bases: 9. The CDR3 sequence is 15 residues long. CDR3: CASSFDRGLFNEQFF. CDR3 DNA sequence: TGTGCCAGCTCCTTTGACAGGGGGCTTTTTAATGAGCAGTTCTTC.

The gene calls are TRBV4-1 and TRBJ1-1; D is unclear. Trimming took off 1 base at V and 5 bases at J, with 14 bases between the two ends. The CDR3 length is 15 residues. CDR1 and CDR2 from the germline V gene are MGHRA and YSYEKL. In nucleotides, the CDR3 is TGCGCCAGCAGCCAAGGCGACACCAGCTCTACTGAAGCTTTCTTT. Its protein product is CASSQGDTSSTEAFF.

A few counts support this clone. The gene calls are TRBV7-2 and TRBJ1-1, with 8 bases matching TRBD1. Germline V gene lookup returns CDR1 SGHTA and CDR2 FQGNSA. With 2 bases clipped from V and 4 bases from J, the junction kept 0 bases outside the gene matches. The length of the CDR3 is 13 residues. The CDR3 DNA follows: TGTGCCAGCAGCTTAACAGGGGGCACTGAAGCTTTCTTT. Translation: CASSLTGGTEAFF.

V and J are TRBV9 and TRBJ1-1; 7 bases match TRBD1. The CDR3 runs to 12 residues. Trimming took 3 bases from V and 10 from J; bases not matched to a gene: 6. Germline values: CDR1 SGDLS, CDR2 YYNGEE. The CDR3 DNA reads TGTGCCAGCAGCGATTTAGGGGGCCTAGCTTTCTTT. It codes for CASSDLGGLAFF.

This clone showed up just a few times. The chain carries TRBV30 and TRBJ1-1; tentatively, D is TRBD1 (5 bases). The V and J ends lost 0 bases and 0 bases respectively, with 5 bases between them. The CDR3 totals 13 residues. Germline V gene lookup returns CDR1 GTSNPN and CDR2 SVGIG (reference sequence). The CDR3 loop reads CAWSVGVNTEAFF. CDR3 sequence (DNA): TGTGCCTGGAGTGTAGGGGTGAACACTGAAGCTTTCTTT.

This clone occurred once. The rearrangement uses TRBV5-1 and TRBJ1-3; weak D call: TRBD1 (5 bases). This CDR3 comprises 15 residues. Trimming took off 1 base at V and 1 base at J, with 9 bases between the two ends. The germline V gene has CDR1 SGHRS and CDR2 YFSETQ. This CDR3 is CASSLWPGSGNTIYF. For the CDR3, the DNA is TGCGCCAGCAGCTTGTGGCCAGGGTCTGGAAACACCATATATTTT.

This clone was seen a few times. V is TRBV6-5 and J is TRBJ2-3, with 13 bases identical to TRBD2. The CDR3 totals 15 residues. Germline values: CDR1 MNHEY, CDR2 SVGAGI. J lost 5 bases, V lost 5 bases, and 4 bases had no gene match. The CDR3 reads CASSRLAGGGDTQYF. CDR3 bases: TGTGCCAGCAGTCGACTAGCGGGAGGTGGAGATACGCAGTATTTT.

The chain has TRBV2 and TRBJ1-1, with TRBD1 identical over 11 bases. The CDR3 totals 13 residues. V shed 6 bases, J shed 5 bases, and the junction held 2 bases outside the gene matches. Germline V gene sequence: CDR1 SNHLY, CDR2 FYNNEI. CDR3 nucleotides: TGTGCCAGCAGGGACAGGGGGCTTACTGAAGCTTTCTTT. Translated, it gives CASRDRGLTEAFF.

The chain employs TRBV6-1 and TRBJ2-1; D not certain. The CDR3 has 13 amino acids. Deletions cut 6 bases from V and 15 bases from J, with 21 bases between. The germline V gene encodes CDR1 MNHNS and CDR2 SASEGT. Here the CDR3 reads CASSHEATGHGFF. CDR3 bases: TGTGCCAGCAGCCACGAGGCCACCGGTCACGGGTTCTTC.

V is TRBV2 and J is TRBJ2-7, with D possibly TRBD1 on 6 matching bases. CDR1 is SNHLY and CDR2 is FYNNEI in the germline V gene. V was cut by 5 bases and J by 2 bases, with 10 bases left in between. The length of the CDR3 is 13 residues. Here the CDR3 reads CASSNRAPYEQYF. The CDR3 DNA sequence: TGTGCCAGCAGTAACAGGGCCCCCTACGAGCAGTACTTC.

The rearrangement links TRBV15 to TRBJ1-3; D remains unclear. Germline CDR1 LNHNV, CDR2 YYDKDF (reference sequence). Trimming shortened V by 1 base and J by 0 bases, and 7 bases separated the two germline ends. The CDR3 is 15 residues long. This CDR3 is CATSRGRLSGNTIYF. In DNA, the CDR3 is TGTGCCACCAGCAGAGGGCGGCTCTCTGGAAACACCATATATTTT.

The chain couples TRBV6-5 to TRBJ1-4; D not certain. The CDR3 covers 14 residues. Per germline, CDR1 MNHEY and CDR2 SVGAGI. Trimming took off 5 bases at V and 0 bases at J, with 7 bases between the two ends. CDR3 coding DNA: TGTGCCAGCAGTCCTCGGTCAACTAATGAAAAACTGTTTTTT. Amino acid sequence: CASSPRSTNEKLFF.

The sample holds a few counts of this clone. This chain links TRBV6-6 with TRBJ1-1; no clear D gene. CDR1 and CDR2 (germline): MNHNY, SVGAGI (reference sequence). The CDR3 spans 11 residues. V shed 5 bases and J shed 7 bases, with 8 bases lying between them. The CDR3 is CASSLGSEAFF. Written as DNA, the CDR3 is TGTGCCAGCAGTCTAGGCAGTGAAGCTTTCTTT.

The chain recombines TRBV2 with TRBJ1-2; 7 bases align to TRBD1. The CDR3 totals 14 residues. Losses at the gene ends were 3 bases for V and 5 bases for J; bases not matched to a gene: 6. CDR1 SNHLY and CDR2 FYNNEI come from the germline V gene. Here the CDR3 DNA reads TGTGCCAGCAGTGACCCCGCGACAGGGTATGGCTACACCTTC. Residues: CASSDPATGYGYTF. The whole variable domain, filled in from reference TRBV2 and TRBJ1-2, reads EPEVTQTPSHQVTQMGQEVILRCVPISNHLYFYWYRQILGQKVEFLVSFYNNEISEKSEIFDDQFSVERPDGSNFTLKIRSTKLEDSAMYFCASSDPATGYGYTFGSGTRLTVV.